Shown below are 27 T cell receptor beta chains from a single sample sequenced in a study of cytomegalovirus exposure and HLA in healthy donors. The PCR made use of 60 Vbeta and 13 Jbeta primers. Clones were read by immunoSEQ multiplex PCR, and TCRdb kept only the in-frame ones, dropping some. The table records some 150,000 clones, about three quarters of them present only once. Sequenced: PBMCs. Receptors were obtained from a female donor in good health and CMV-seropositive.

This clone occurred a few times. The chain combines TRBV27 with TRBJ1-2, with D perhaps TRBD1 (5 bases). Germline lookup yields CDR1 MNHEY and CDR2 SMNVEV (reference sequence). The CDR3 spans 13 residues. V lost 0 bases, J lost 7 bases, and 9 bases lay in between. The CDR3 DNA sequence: TGTGCCAGCAGTTTATCTTGGGGGGGTGGCTACACCTTC. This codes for CASSLSWGGGYTF.

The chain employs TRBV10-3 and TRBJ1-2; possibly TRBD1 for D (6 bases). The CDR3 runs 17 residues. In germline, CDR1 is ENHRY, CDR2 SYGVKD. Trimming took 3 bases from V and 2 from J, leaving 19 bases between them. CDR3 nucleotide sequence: TGTGCCATCAGTGACCCAGGGGTTGGGAGCAAAAACTATGGCTACACCTTC. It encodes CAISDPGVGSKNYGYTF.

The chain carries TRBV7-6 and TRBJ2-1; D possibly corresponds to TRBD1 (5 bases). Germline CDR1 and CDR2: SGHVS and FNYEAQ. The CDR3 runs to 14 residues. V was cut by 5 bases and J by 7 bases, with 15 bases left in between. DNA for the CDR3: TGTGCCAGCAGCCTGACAGTGGTAAAAAATGAGCAGTTCTTC. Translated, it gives CASSLTVVKNEQFF.

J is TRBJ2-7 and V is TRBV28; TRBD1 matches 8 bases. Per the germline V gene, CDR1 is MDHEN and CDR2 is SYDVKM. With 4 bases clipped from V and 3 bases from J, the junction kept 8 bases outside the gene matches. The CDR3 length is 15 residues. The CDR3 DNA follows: TGTGCCAGCAGTTCCCCCGGGACAGGACTCTACGAGCAGTACTTC. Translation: CASSSPGTGLYEQYF.

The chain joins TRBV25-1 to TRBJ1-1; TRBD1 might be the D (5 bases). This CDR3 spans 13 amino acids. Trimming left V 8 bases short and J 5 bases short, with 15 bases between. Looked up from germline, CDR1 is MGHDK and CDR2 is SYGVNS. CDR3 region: CASESRGRTEAFF. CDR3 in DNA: TGTGCCAGCGAGTCGCGGGGGAGGACTGAAGCTTTCTTT.

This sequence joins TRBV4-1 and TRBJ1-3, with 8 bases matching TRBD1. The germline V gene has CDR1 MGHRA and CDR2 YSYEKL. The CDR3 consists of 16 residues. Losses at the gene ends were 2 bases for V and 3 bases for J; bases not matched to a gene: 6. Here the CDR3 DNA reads TGCGCCAGCAGCCAACTAACAGGGGGTCGTGGAAACACCATATATTTT. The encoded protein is CASSQLTGGRGNTIYF.

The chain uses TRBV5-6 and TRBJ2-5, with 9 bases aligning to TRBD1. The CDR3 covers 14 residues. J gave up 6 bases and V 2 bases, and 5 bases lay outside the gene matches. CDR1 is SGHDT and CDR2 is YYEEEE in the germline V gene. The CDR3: CASSFDRGGKTQYF. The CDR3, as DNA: TGTGCCAGCAGCTTTGACAGGGGGGGGAAGACCCAGTACTTC.

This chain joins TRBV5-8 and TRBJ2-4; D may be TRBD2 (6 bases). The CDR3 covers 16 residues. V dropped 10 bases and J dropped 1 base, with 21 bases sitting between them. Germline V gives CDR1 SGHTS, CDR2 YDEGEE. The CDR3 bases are TGTGCCCCCAGAGAGCGGGCCCCGGGGGCCAAAAACATTCAGTACTTC. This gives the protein CAPRERAPGAKNIQYF.

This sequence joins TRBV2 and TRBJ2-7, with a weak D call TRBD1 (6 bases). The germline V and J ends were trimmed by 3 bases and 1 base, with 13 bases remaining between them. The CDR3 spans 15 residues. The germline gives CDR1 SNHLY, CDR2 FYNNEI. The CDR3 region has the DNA TGTGCCAGCAGTGACGACAGGCAAGGATCCTACGAGCAGTACTTC. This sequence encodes CASSDDRQGSYEQYF. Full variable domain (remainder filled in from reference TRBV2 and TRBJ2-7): EPEVTQTPSHQVTQMGQEVILRCVPISNHLYFYWYRQILGQKVEFLVSFYNNEISEKSEIFDDQFSVERPDGSNFTLKIRSTKLEDSAMYFCASSDDRQGSYEQYFGPGTRLTVT.

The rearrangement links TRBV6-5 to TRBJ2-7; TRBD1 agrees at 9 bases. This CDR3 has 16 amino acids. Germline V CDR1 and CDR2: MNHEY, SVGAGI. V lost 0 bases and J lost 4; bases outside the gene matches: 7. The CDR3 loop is CASSYSLGTGRYEQYF. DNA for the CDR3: TGTGCCAGCAGTTACTCGTTGGGGACAGGGAGATACGAGCAGTACTTC.

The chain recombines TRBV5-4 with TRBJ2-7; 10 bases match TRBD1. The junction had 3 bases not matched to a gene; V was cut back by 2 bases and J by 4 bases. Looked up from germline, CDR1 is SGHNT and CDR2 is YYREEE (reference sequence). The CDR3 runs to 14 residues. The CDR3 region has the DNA TGTGCCAGCAGCTTTGGGGACAGGGGATACGAGCAGTACTTC. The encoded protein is CASSFGDRGYEQYF.

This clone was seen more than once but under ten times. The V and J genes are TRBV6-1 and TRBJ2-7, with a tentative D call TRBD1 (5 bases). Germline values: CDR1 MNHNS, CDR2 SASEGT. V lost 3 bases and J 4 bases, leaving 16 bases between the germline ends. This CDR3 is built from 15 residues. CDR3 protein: CASSESSSGIYEQYF. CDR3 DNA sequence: TGTGCCAGCAGTGAGAGCAGTTCAGGGATATACGAGCAGTACTTC.

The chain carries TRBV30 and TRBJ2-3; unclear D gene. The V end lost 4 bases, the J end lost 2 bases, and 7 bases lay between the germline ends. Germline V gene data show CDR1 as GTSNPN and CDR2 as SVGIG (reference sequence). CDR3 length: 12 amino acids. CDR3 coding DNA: TGTGCCTGGAAGAGGCACACAGATACGCAGTATTTT. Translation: CAWKRHTDTQYF.

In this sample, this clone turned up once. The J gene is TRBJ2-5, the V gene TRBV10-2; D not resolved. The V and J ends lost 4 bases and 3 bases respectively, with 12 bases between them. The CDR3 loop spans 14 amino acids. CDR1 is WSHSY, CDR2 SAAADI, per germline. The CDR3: CASSGSILKETQYF. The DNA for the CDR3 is TGCGCCAGCAGTGGGAGCATATTAAAAGAGACCCAGTACTTC.

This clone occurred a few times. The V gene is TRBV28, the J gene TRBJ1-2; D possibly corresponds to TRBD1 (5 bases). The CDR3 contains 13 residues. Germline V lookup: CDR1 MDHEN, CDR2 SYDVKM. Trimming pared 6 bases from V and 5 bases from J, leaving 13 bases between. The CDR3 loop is CASRPSGRYGYTF. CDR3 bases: TGTGCCAGCAGGCCTTCAGGGCGGTATGGCTACACCTTC.

CDR3 sequence reads: CASSTGRDRMKNIQYF. The CDR3 DNA follows: TGTGCCAGTAGTACGGGCCGGGACAGGATGAAAAACATTCAGTACTTC. The chain links TRBV19 to TRBJ2-4; 8 bases are shared with TRBD1. The CDR3 runs to 16 residues. Germline CDR1 reads LNHDA; CDR2 reads SQIVND (reference sequence). V trimming: 4 bases; J trimming: 4 bases; junction bases outside the gene matches: 9.

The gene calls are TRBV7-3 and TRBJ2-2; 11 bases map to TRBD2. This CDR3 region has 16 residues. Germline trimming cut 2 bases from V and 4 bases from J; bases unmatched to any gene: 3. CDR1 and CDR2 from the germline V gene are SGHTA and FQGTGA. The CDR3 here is CASSLSSGGITGELFF. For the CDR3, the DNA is TGTGCCAGCAGCTTATCTAGCGGGGGGATCACCGGGGAGCTGTTTTTT.

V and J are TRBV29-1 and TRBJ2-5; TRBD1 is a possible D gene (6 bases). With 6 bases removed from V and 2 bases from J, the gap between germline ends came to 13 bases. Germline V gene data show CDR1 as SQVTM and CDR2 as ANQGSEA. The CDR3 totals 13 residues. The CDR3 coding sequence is TGCAGCGTGAGGACAGACAAACAAGAGACCCAGTACTTC. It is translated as CSVRTDKQETQYF.

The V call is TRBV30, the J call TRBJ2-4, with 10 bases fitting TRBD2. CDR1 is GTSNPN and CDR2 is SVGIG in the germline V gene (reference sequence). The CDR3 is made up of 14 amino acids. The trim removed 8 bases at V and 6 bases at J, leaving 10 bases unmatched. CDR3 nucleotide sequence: TGTGCCCTCAGACTAGCGGGTGGGGGAAACATTCAGTACTTC. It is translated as CALRLAGGGNIQYF.

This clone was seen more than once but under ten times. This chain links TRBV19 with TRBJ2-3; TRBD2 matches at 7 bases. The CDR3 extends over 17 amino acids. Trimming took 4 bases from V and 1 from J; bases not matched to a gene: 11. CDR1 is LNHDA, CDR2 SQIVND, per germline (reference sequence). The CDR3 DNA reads TGTGCCAGTAGTAGATCGGGGCTAGCGGCGCGCACAGATACGCAGTATTTT. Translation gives CASSRSGLAARTDTQYF.

Here the CDR3 reads CASSPGQAYTGELFF. The CDR3 DNA follows: TGTGCCAGCTCACCTGGACAGGCCTACACCGGGGAGCTGTTTTTT. This rearrangement joins TRBV18 to TRBJ2-2, with 7 bases fitting TRBD1. This CDR3 is 15 amino acids long. Germline assignment: CDR1 KGHSH and CDR2 LQKENI. V was pared by 3 bases and J by 3 bases, with 4 bases of the junction left unmatched.

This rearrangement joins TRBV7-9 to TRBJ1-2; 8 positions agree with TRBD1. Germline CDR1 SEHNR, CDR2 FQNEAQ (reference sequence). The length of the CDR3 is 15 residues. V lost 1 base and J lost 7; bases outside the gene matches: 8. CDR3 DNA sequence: TGTGCCAGCAGCTTAGAAATCGGGACAGGAGCTGGCTACACCTTC. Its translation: CASSLEIGTGAGYTF.

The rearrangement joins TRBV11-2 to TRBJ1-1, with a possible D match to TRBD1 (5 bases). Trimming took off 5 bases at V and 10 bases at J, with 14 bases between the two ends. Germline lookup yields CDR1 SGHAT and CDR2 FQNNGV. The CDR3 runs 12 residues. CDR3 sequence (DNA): TGTGCCAGCAGCGAGGGGTGGGGGGGAGCTTTCTTT. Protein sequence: CASSEGWGGAFF.

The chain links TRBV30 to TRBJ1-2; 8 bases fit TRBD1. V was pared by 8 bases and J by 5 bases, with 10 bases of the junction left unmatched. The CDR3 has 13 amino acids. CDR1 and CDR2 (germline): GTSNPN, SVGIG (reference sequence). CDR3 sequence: CASAEQGGYGYTF. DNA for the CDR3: TGTGCCAGCGCCGAACAGGGGGGGTATGGCTACACCTTC.

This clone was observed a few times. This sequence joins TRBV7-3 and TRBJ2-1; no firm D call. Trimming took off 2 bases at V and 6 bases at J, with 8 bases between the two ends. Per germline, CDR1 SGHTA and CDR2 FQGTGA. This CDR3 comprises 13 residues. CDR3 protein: CASSLFLGNEQFF. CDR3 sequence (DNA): TGTGCCAGCAGCTTATTCCTAGGCAATGAGCAGTTCTTC.

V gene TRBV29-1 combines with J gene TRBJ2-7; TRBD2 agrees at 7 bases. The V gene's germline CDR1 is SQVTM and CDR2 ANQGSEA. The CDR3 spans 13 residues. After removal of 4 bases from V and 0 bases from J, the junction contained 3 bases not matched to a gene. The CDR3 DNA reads TGCAGCGTTGTGGGGGGGGGCTCCTACGAGCAGTACTTC. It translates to CSVVGGGSYEQYF.

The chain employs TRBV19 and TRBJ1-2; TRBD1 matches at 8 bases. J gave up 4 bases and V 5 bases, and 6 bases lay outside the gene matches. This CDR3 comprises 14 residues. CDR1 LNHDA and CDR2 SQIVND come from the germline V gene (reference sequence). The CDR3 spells CASSEDRVTYGYTF. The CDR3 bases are TGTGCCAGTAGTGAGGACAGGGTGACCTATGGCTACACCTTC.